The rows below give T cell receptor beta chains drawn from one sample of a study of blood T cell repertoires in COVID-19. The protocol was immunoSEQ multiplex PCR, while the TCRdb copy is restricted to in-frame clones and leaves out a portion. This table has over 75,000 clones, 75% to 90% appearing once. Sample: peripheral blood. These receptors came from a woman between 70 and 85 years old with acute or convalescent COVID-19. Both conserved end residues are part of each CDR3. Fields, in order: V gene, D gene, clone size, J gene, CDR3 length, CDR3 protein, CDR3 DNA. D genes are given only for firm matches. Size is stated for part of the rows, as once, few or many counts, or as a class when the clone is expanded.

V gene: TRBV28
D gene: TRBD1
clone size: -
J gene: TRBJ2-5
CDR3 length: 13
CDR3 protein: CAARRTGAETQYF
CDR3 DNA: TGTGCCGCCAGACGCACAGGGGCAGAGACCCAGTACTTC

V gene: TRBV7-8
D gene: -
clone size: -
J gene: TRBJ2-7
CDR3 length: 14
CDR3 protein: CASSSLTGYYEQYF
CDR3 DNA: TGTGCCAGCAGCTCCCTAACAGGGTACTACGAGCAGTACTTC

V gene: TRBV5-4
D gene: -
clone size: -
J gene: TRBJ2-3
CDR3 length: 13
CDR3 protein: CASSFQTAGTQYF
CDR3 DNA: TGTGCCAGCAGCTTCCAAACCGCCGGTACGCAGTATTTT

V gene: TRBV28
D gene: -
clone size: -
J gene: TRBJ1-2
CDR3 length: 13
CDR3 protein: CASSLGRSYGYTF
CDR3 DNA: TGTGCCAGCAGTTTGGGGAGGTCCTATGGCTACACCTTC

V gene: TRBV27
D gene: TRBD1
clone size: -
J gene: TRBJ1-6
CDR3 length: 16
CDR3 protein: CASSRTGVSYNSPLHF
CDR3 DNA: TGTGCCAGCAGTAGGACAGGGGTCTCCTATAATTCACCCCTCCACTTT

V gene: TRBV6-2/TRBV6-3
D gene: TRBD1
clone size: -
J gene: TRBJ2-5
CDR3 length: 14
CDR3 protein: CASSRTGGWETQYF
CDR3 DNA: TGTGCCAGCAGCCGGACAGGGGGCTGGGAGACCCAGTACTTC

V gene: TRBV28
D gene: TRBD1
clone size: -
J gene: TRBJ2-7
CDR3 length: 15
CDR3 protein: CASSPPAGGSDEQYF
CDR3 DNA: TGTGCCAGCAGTCCCCCGGCAGGGGGCTCGGACGAGCAGTACTTC

V gene: TRBV19
D gene: -
clone size: -
J gene: TRBJ2-6
CDR3 length: 15
CDR3 protein: CASEAGNAGANVLTF
CDR3 DNA: TGTGCCTCGGAGGCCGGCAACGCCGGGGCCAACGTCCTGACTTTC

V gene: TRBV27
D gene: -
clone size: -
J gene: TRBJ2-4
CDR3 length: 16
CDR3 protein: CASAEVAVGAKNIQYF
CDR3 DNA: TGTGCCAGCGCCGAAGTGGCGGTGGGTGCCAAAAACATTCAGTACTTC

V gene: TRBV19
D gene: -
clone size: few
J gene: TRBJ1-5
CDR3 length: 13
CDR3 protein: CASRTAYNQPQHF
CDR3 DNA: TGTGCCAGTAGGACAGCCTATAATCAGCCCCAGCATTTT

V gene: TRBV2
D gene: -
clone size: -
J gene: TRBJ1-1
CDR3 length: 11
CDR3 protein: CASSVGAEAFF
CDR3 DNA: TGTGCCAGCAGTGTAGGAGCTGAAGCTTTCTTT

V gene: TRBV7-3
D gene: -
clone size: -
J gene: TRBJ2-3
CDR3 length: 13
CDR3 protein: CASSLSVADTQYF
CDR3 DNA: TGTGCCAGCAGCTTAAGTGTAGCAGATACGCAGTATTTT

V gene: TRBV2
D gene: -
clone size: -
J gene: TRBJ1-2
CDR3 length: 12
CDR3 protein: CASNLQGYGYTF
CDR3 DNA: TGTGCCAGCAACCTACAGGGCTATGGCTACACCTTC

V gene: TRBV10-2
D gene: -
clone size: -
J gene: TRBJ2-7
CDR3 length: 13
CDR3 protein: CASNLQGTYEQYF
CDR3 DNA: TGCGCCAGCAACCTACAGGGAACCTACGAGCAGTACTTC

V gene: TRBV6-5
D gene: TRBD1
clone size: -
J gene: TRBJ1-1
CDR3 length: 14
CDR3 protein: CASSTGQEGAEAFF
CDR3 DNA: TGTGCCAGCAGCACGGGACAGGAGGGAGCTGAAGCTTTCTTT

V gene: TRBV7-9
D gene: TRBD1
clone size: few
J gene: TRBJ1-1
CDR3 length: 16
CDR3 protein: CASSLDRGNWDAEAFF
CDR3 DNA: TGTGCCAGCAGCTTAGACAGGGGAAATTGGGATGCTGAAGCTTTCTTT

V gene: TRBV5-1
D gene: -
clone size: few
J gene: TRBJ2-3
CDR3 length: 16
CDR3 protein: CASSLGQVVGTDTQYF
CDR3 DNA: TGCGCCAGCAGCTTGGGGCAGGTGGTGGGCACAGATACGCAGTATTTT